The clone carrying this TCR beta chain was observed a few times. The antigen is undetermined. Aged 18 to 65, the patients with hyperthyroidism had under 2 months' duration and were newly diagnosed. RNA transcripts served as template for amplifying TCR beta CDR3 sequences. First-round RT-PCR with HTBI primers preceded a second-round multiplex PCR. TCRdb reprocessed the multiplex PCR reads via MiXCR and lists one record per CDR3 protein. The sample consists of 500,000 to 700,000 distinct CDR3 sequences, about 40% of them appearing once. The data are from a study of Graves' ophthalmopathy and Graves' hyperthyroidism. As for the study in general: Stable hyperthyroidism meant no ophthalmopathy within 18 months of follow-up.

Germline V gene data show CDR1 as SQVTM and CDR2 as ANQGSEA. The CDR3 is 13 residues long. Regarding the study as a whole: It was with roughly 71% sensitivity and approximately 75% specificity that the model predicted ophthalmopathy progression. Clonotypes were expanded in thyroid at above 0.001 frequency, and most also appeared in blood.

The rearrangement joins TRBV29-1 to TRBJ2-7, with TRBD2 matching 7 bases. The closer fit of TRBJ2-1 to the DNA end suggests the J call may be wrong. Sequenced: peripheral blood or thyroid tissue (not recorded which). The TCR sequence derives from an adult man with Graves' hyperthyroidism. The CDR3 sequence is CSEKVAGIGEQFF. The CDR3 coding sequence is TGCAGCGAGAAAGTAGCGGGTATAGGGGAGCAGTTCTTC.